The subject of this entry is one TCR beta chain. CDR1 and CDR2 from the germline V gene are SEHNR and FQNEAQ (reference sequence). Trimming removed 4 bases from V and 6 bases from J; junction bases left unmatched: 3. The CDR3 has 14 amino acids. Assay: immunoSEQ multiplex PCR; the TCRdb copy retains only in-frame clones and omits some. Altogether roughly 130,000 clones are present, 90% being singletons, with the ten largest covering 3.7%. This specimen belongs to a study of blood T cell repertoires in COVID-19. In the study overall: T cells, B-cell-depleted T cells, or PBMCs supplied cDNA or gDNA.

The clonotype was recovered from a man aged 45-60 years with active COVID-19. The chain couples TRBV7-9 to TRBJ1-4; 9 nucleotides align to TRBD1. The specimen sequenced was peripheral blood. The CDR3 DNA reads as TGTGCCAGCAGCTCGACAGGGGGGGATGAAAAACTGTTTTTT. It encodes CASSSTGGDEKLFF.